This entry features one T cell receptor beta chain sequence. Its antigen is currently unknown. TCRdb redid the calling of the 5' RACE reads with MiXCR, one entry per CDR3 protein. The sample has 190,000 or so distinct CDR3 sequences, roughly a tenth seen once. The sample comes from a study of T-cell memory formation after mild COVID-19. Looking at the study overall: Largely, the TCR clusters proved donor specific.

Study-wide results and limits: Clones that contracted from day 15 to 85 were balanced CD4/CD8, while later expanders leaned CD4+. The finding that pre-infection memory included some responding clones suggested that cross-reactive memory joined.

This receptor was taken from a man aged 18 to 30 who had mild COVID-19 (a few samples of this study predate the infection). Cell type and time point are not known. Sequencing was done on a sample of PBMCs or a T cell subset sorted from them (not recorded which).

The CDR3: CASSGTSGANVLTF. In DNA form, the CDR3 reads TGTGCCAGCAGTGGGACCTCTGGGGCCAACGTCCTGACTTTC. The genes are TRBV6-5 and TRBJ2-6; perhaps D is TRBD1 or TRBD2 (5 bases each). The CDR3 spans 14 residues. Trimming removed 5 bases at V and 0 bases at J, with 5 bases between. CDR1 is MNHEY, CDR2 SVGAGI, per germline.